This entry lists 3 T cell receptor beta chains sequenced from one sample in a study of shared clonotypes between healthy human individuals. Sequenced by immunoSEQ multiplex PCR; TCRdb stores in-frame clones only, minus some. The data contain approximately 720,000 clones, 72% of them singletons. The sequenced material came from memory CD4+ T cells sorted from blood. Subset denoted: CD45RA-negative fraction. Receptor source: a woman aged 25 to 45 in good health.

The rearrangement links TRBV4-1 to TRBJ2-5, with 15 bases fitting TRBD2. The CDR3 sequence is 16 residues long. Per germline, CDR1 MGHRA and CDR2 YSYEKL. V was clipped by 4 bases and J by 6 bases; unmatched bases: 6. The CDR3 loop reads CASSPGLAGGLQTQYF. For the CDR3, the DNA is TGCGCCAGCAGCCCGGGACTAGCGGGAGGATTGCAGACCCAGTACTTC.

The rearrangement links TRBV5-1 to TRBJ2-2; no firm D call. The CDR3 spans 16 residues. V lost 0 bases to trimming and J lost 3 bases, with 12 bases between them. Germline CDR1 SGHRS, CDR2 YFSETQ. The CDR3 protein is CASSLEVMAHTGELFF. The CDR3 coding sequence is TGCGCCAGCAGCTTGGAGGTAATGGCTCACACCGGGGAGCTGTTTTTT.

The chain is built from TRBV5-1 and TRBJ2-3, with D unclear. V gave up 4 bases and J gave up 0 bases, with 12 bases separating them. The CDR3 sequence is 15 residues long. Per the germline V gene, CDR1 is SGHRS and CDR2 is YFSETQ. Here the CDR3 DNA reads TGCGCCAGCAGCGTTGACCGCTCTAGCACAGATACGCAGTATTTT. Translated, it gives CASSVDRSSTDTQYF.